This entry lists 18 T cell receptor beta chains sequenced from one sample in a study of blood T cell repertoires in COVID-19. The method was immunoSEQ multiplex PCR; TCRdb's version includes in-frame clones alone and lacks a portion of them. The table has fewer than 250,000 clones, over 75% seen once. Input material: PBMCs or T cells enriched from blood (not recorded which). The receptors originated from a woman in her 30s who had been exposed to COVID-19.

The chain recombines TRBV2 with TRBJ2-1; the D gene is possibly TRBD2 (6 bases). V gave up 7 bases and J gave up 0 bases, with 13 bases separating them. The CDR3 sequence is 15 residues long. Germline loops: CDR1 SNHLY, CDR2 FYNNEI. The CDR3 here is CASKGREVSYNEQFF. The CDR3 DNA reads TGTGCCAGCAAGGGAAGGGAGGTCTCCTACAATGAGCAGTTCTTC. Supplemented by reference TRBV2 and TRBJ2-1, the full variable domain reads EPEVTQTPSHQVTQMGQEVILRCVPISNHLYFYWYRQILGQKVEFLVSFYNNEISEKSEIFDDQFSVERPDGSNFTLKIRSTKLEDSAMYFCASKGREVSYNEQFFGPGTRLTVL.

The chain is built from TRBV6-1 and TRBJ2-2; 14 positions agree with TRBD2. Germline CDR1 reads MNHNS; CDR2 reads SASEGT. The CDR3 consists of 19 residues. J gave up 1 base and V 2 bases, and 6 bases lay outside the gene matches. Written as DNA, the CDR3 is TGTGCCAGCAGTGAAATGGGACTAGCGGGAGCGGTGAACACCGGGGAGCTGTTTTTT. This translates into CASSEMGLAGAVNTGELFF.

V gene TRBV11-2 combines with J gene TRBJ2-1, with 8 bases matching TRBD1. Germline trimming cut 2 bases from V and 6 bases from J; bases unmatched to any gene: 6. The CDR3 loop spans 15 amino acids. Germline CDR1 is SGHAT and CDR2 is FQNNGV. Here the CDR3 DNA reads TGTGCCAGCAGCTTAAAAACAGGGGGATTCAATGAGCAGTTCTTC. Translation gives CASSLKTGGFNEQFF.

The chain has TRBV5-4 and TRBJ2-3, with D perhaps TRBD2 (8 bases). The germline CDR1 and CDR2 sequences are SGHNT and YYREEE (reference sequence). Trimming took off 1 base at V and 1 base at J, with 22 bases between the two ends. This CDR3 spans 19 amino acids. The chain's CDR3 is CASSLWDRRLARGTDTQYF. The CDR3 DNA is TGTGCCAGCAGCTTGTGGGACAGAAGACTAGCGAGAGGCACAGATACGCAGTATTTT.

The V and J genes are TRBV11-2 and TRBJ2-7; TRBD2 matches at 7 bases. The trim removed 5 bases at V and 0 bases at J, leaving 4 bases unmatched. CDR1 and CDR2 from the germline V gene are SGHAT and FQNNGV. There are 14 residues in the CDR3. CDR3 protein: CASSVGTNSYEQYF. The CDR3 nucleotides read TGTGCCAGCAGCGTGGGGACTAACTCCTACGAGCAGTACTTC.

The DNA for the CDR3 is TGTGCCAGCAGCTTATTTGCGATGACCGGGGAGCTGTTTTTT. Amino acids: CASSLFAMTGELFF. The chain couples TRBV7-9 to TRBJ2-2; D is uncertain. The CDR3 is made up of 14 amino acids. The V and J ends lost 2 bases and 5 bases respectively, with 9 bases between them. The germline gives CDR1 SEHNR, CDR2 FQNEAQ (reference sequence).

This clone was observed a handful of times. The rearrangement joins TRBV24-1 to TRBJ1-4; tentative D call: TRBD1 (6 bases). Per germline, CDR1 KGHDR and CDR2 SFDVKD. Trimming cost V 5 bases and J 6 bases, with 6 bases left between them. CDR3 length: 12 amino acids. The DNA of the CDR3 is TGTGCCACCAGTGGGACAGATGAAAAACTGTTTTTT. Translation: CATSGTDEKLFF.

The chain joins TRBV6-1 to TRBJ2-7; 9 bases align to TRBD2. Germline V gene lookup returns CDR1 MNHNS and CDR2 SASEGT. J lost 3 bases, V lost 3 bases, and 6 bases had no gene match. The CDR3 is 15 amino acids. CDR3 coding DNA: TGTGCCAGCAGTGACCGCGGGAGGGCGTTCTACGAGCAGTACTTC. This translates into CASSDRGRAFYEQYF.

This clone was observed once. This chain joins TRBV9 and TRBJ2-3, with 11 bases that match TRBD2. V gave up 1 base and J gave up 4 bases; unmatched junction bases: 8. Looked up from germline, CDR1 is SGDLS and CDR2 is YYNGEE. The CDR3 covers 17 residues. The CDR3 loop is CASSVLNLAGGSDTQYF. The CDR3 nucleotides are TGTGCCAGCAGCGTACTGAATCTAGCGGGAGGCTCAGATACGCAGTATTTT.

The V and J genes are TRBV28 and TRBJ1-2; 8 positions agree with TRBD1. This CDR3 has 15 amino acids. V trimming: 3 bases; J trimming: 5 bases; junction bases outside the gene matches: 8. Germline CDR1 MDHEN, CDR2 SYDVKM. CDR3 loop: CASSFRGRIGYGYTF. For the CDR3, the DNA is TGTGCCAGCAGTTTCAGGGGGCGCATAGGGTATGGCTACACCTTC.

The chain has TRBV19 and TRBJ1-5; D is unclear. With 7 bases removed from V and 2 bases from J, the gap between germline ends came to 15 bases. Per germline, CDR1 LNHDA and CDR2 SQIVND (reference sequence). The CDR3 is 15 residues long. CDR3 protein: CASTKRAFGNQPQHF. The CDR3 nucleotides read TGTGCCAGTACCAAGAGGGCATTTGGCAATCAGCCCCAGCATTTT.

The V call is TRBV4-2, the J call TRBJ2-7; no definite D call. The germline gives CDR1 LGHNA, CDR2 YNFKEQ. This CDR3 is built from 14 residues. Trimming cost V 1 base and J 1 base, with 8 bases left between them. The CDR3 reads CASSQGSGSYEQYF. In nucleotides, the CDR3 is TGTGCCAGCAGCCAAGGATCAGGTTCCTACGAGCAGTACTTC.

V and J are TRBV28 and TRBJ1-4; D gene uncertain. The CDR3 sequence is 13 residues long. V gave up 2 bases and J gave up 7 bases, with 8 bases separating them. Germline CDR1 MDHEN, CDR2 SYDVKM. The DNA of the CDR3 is TGTGCCAGCAGTTTAGAGGCGCCTGAAAAACTGTTTTTT. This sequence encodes CASSLEAPEKLFF. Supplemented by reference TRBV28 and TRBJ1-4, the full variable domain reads DVKVTQSSRYLVKRTGEKVFLECVQDMDHENMFWYRQDPGLGLRLIYFSYDVKMKEKGDIPEGYSVSREKKERFSLILESASTNQTSMYLCASSLEAPEKLFFGSGTQLSVL.

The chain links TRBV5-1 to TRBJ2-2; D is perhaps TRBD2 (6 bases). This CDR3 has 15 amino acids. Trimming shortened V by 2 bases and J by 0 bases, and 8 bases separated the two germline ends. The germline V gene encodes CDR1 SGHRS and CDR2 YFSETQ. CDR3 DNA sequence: TGCGCCAGCAGCTTCACGGGGGCGAACACCGGGGAGCTGTTTTTT. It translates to CASSFTGANTGELFF.

The CDR3: CASSQNSFTTYNEQFF. CDR3 DNA: TGCGCCAGCAGCCAAAATAGCTTTACTACCTACAATGAGCAGTTCTTC. V usage is TRBV4-1 and J usage is TRBJ2-1; D remains unclear. V lost 2 bases and J 2 bases, leaving 13 bases between the germline ends. Germline V gene lookup returns CDR1 MGHRA and CDR2 YSYEKL. There are 16 residues in the CDR3.

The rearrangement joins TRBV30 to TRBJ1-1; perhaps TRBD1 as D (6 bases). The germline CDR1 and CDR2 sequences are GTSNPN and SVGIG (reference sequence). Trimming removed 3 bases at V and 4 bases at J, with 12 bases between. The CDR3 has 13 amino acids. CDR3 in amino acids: CAWSQGSGTEAFF. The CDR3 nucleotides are TGTGCCTGGAGCCAGGGGAGCGGCACTGAAGCTTTCTTT.

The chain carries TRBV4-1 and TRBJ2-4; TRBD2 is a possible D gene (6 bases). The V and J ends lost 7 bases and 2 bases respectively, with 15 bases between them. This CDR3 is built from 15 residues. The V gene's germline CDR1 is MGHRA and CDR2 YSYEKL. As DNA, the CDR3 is TGCGCCAGCAAACCGGAGGGGTTATCCAAAAACATTCAGTACTTC. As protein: CASKPEGLSKNIQYF.

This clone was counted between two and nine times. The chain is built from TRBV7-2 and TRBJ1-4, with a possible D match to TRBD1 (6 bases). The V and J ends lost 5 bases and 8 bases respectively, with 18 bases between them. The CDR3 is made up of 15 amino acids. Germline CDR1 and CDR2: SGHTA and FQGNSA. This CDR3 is CASSRNEQGREKLFF. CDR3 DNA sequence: TGTGCCAGCAGCCGTAACGAACAGGGACGAGAAAAACTGTTTTTT.